The clone carrying this TCR beta chain was seen a handful of times. Losses at the gene ends were 9 bases for V and 4 bases for J; bases not matched to a gene: 7. CDR1 is KGHDR and CDR2 is SFDVKD in the germline V gene. The CDR3 is 13 residues long. This sample was included in a study of blood T cell repertoires in COVID-19. Original methodology: The assay estimated nucleated cells by amplifying reference gene primers. Clones were sequenced by immunoSEQ multiplex PCR, and TCRdb holds only the in-frame ones, with some missing. V, J and clone size derive from that table, while D and trimming were established from the DNA sequence. Found here are roughly 100,000 clones, approximately 69% of them singletons; the top ten hold less than 6.5%.

Sequenced input: peripheral blood. The chain uses TRBV24-1 and TRBJ2-5; 7 positions match TRBD1. This receptor was obtained from a man older than 75 with acute or convalescent COVID-19. CDR3 protein: CATGEGARETQYF. DNA for the CDR3: TGTGCCACCGGAGAGGGGGCGAGAGAGACCCAGTACTTC.